What follows are 23 T cell receptor beta chains derived from one specimen sequenced in a study of T cell clones after liver transplantation. Sequencing of dividing CFSE-low cells from the MLR defined alloreactive TCRbeta sequences. Their recognized antigens are unknown. Sequencing used immunoSEQ multiplex PCR; TCRdb keeps in-frame clones, though not all of them. Of about 6,000 clones listed, around 30% are singletons. Sequencing used CD4+ T cells from cultured PBMCs. The receptors derive from a human patient who received a liver transplant. Some of these T cells may belong to the graft donor.

The V and J genes are TRBV28 and TRBJ2-3; no firm D call. V was trimmed by 7 bases and J by 0 bases, leaving 8 bases between them. CDR1 MDHEN and CDR2 SYDVKM come from the germline V gene. The length of the CDR3 is 13 residues. This CDR3 reads CASNQPSTDTQYF. CDR3 DNA sequence: TGTGCCAGCAATCAGCCTAGCACAGATACGCAGTATTTT.

This clone qualifies as medium-sized. CDR3 amino acids: CASSLTFTGGNTIYF. The CDR3 DNA follows: TGTGCCAGCAGCCTCACATTTACCGGGGGAAACACCATATATTTT. The rearrangement uses TRBV7-2 and TRBJ1-3; D not resolved. The V end lost 5 bases, the J end lost 4 bases, and 15 bases lay between the germline ends. The length of the CDR3 is 15 residues. Germline CDR1 is SGHTA and CDR2 is FQGNSA.

This clone was picked up one time. This sequence joins TRBV5-1 and TRBJ2-5; TRBD2 agrees at 11 bases. This CDR3 has 15 residues. Per the germline V gene, CDR1 is SGHRS and CDR2 is YFSETQ. The V gene end was trimmed by 4 bases and the J gene end by 6 bases; junction bases not matched to a gene: 8. CDR3 sequence: CASSPTSGSFQTQYF. The CDR3, as DNA: TGCGCCAGCAGCCCCACTAGCGGGAGTTTTCAGACCCAGTACTTC.

The V and J genes are TRBV28 and TRBJ1-6, with D possibly TRBD1 on 5 matching bases. Germline V gene lookup returns CDR1 MDHEN and CDR2 SYDVKM. V lost 4 bases and J 10 bases, leaving 14 bases between the germline ends. This CDR3 region has 14 residues. The CDR3 nucleotides are TGTGCCAGCAGTTCAATCGGGACCCACTCACCCCTCCACTTT. It translates to CASSSIGTHSPLHF.

The CDR3 region is CASSLVGTGRMNTEAFF. Here the CDR3 DNA reads TGTGCCAGCAGCTTAGTGGGGACAGGGAGAATGAACACTGAAGCTTTCTTT. V is TRBV7-9 and J is TRBJ1-1; 9 bases map to TRBD1. CDR3 size: 17 residues. V gave up 1 base and J gave up 0 bases; unmatched junction bases: 6. Germline CDR1 is SEHNR and CDR2 is FQNEAQ (reference sequence).

V gene TRBV11-2 combines with J gene TRBJ2-5; 9 positions match TRBD2. Germline-derived CDR1 and CDR2 are SGHAT and FQNNGV. CDR3 length equals 17 residues. Trimming cost V 4 bases and J 2 bases; bases outside gene matches: 11. This CDR3 is CASSWGTSWGSQETQYF. The DNA of the CDR3 is TGTGCCAGCAGCTGGGGGACTAGCTGGGGCTCTCAAGAGACCCAGTACTTC.

This clone was counted a single time. V usage is TRBV5-3 and J usage is TRBJ2-5; D is uncertain. TRBV5-3 is assigned to the ORF class and has an uncertain function. V was shortened by 8 bases and J by 0 bases, with 11 bases between the two germline ends. The CDR3 length is 13 residues. The CDR3 sequence is CASNSRNQETQYF. The CDR3 DNA sequence: TGTGCCAGCAACTCTAGGAACCAAGAGACCCAGTACTTC.

This clone occurred a few times. CDR3 loop: CASSEIRQEGNYGYTF. The CDR3 DNA follows: TGTGCCAGCTCCGAGATCCGACAGGAGGGAAACTATGGCTACACCTTC. The rearrangement uses TRBV18 and TRBJ1-2; possible D gene TRBD1, 6 bases. CDR1 and CDR2 from the germline V gene are KGHSH and LQKENI. This CDR3 has 16 amino acids. The V end was cut by 6 bases, the J end by 2 bases, with 19 bases between.

This clone is labeled as medium-sized. The J gene is TRBJ1-1, the V gene TRBV2, with D perhaps TRBD1 (5 bases). From germline, CDR1 is SNHLY and CDR2 FYNNEI. V was pared by 4 bases and J by 4 bases, with 19 bases between. The CDR3 extends over 16 amino acids. CDR3 sequence reads: CASSAESAGTGTEAFF. The CDR3 nucleotides are TGTGCCAGCAGTGCCGAATCGGCAGGGACGGGCACTGAAGCTTTCTTT. The complete variable domain, with remaining parts taken from reference TRBV2 and TRBJ1-1, reads EPEVTQTPSHQVTQMGQEVILRCVPISNHLYFYWYRQILGQKVEFLVSFYNNEISEKSEIFDDQFSVERPDGSNFTLKIRSTKLEDSAMYFCASSAESAGTGTEAFFGQGTRLTVV.

Notes on this clone: Because it lacks the conserved phenylalanine or tryptophan at the end, this CDR3 is likely a read error. The V and J genes are TRBV5-1 and TRBJ2-4; 10 nucleotides line up with TRBD1. Trimming at V came to 1 base and at J to 3 bases, leaving 4 bases not matched to a gene. The CDR3 consists of 16 residues. Germline lookup yields CDR1 SGHRS and CDR2 YFSETQ. CDR3 region: CASSLLTGGGKNIQYL. The CDR3 bases are TGCGCCAGCAGCTTGTTGACAGGGGGCGGCAAAAACATTCAGTACCTC.

The chain is built from TRBV4-1 and TRBJ2-6; 7 bases map to TRBD1. The CDR3 sequence is 18 residues long. Germline values: CDR1 MGHRA, CDR2 YSYEKL. The V and J ends lost 0 bases and 2 bases, in that order; junction bases with no gene match: 7. Written as DNA, the CDR3 is TGCGCCAGCAGCCAAGAAGGCTACAGGGGAACTGGGGCCAACGTCCTGACTTTC. This codes for CASSQEGYRGTGANVLTF.

The rearrangement joins TRBV10-3 to TRBJ2-1; 8 bases are a match to TRBD2. CDR3 size: 15 residues. Germline CDR1 and CDR2: ENHRY and SYGVKD. V lost 3 bases and J lost 8; bases outside the gene matches: 9. CDR3 sequence reads: CAISDQAGVGDEQFF. CDR3 bases: TGTGCCATCAGTGATCAAGCGGGAGTTGGTGATGAGCAGTTCTTC.

The chain carries TRBV7-8 and TRBJ2-7, with D hard to call. Germline assignment: CDR1 SGHVS and CDR2 FQNEAQ. The ends were cut back, 1 base at V and 4 bases at J, with 8 bases in the middle. The CDR3 extends over 13 amino acids. In DNA form, the CDR3 reads TGTGCCAGCAGCTTAGAGTTGCAATACGAGCAGTACTTC. Protein: CASSLELQYEQYF. Together with reference TRBV7-8 and TRBJ2-7, the CDR3 gives the full variable domain: GAGVSQSPRYKVAKRGQDVALRCDPISGHVSLFWYQQALGQGPEFLTYFQNEAQLDKSGLPSDRFFAERPEGSVSTLKIQRTQQEDSAVYLCASSLELQYEQYFGPGTRLTVT.

The CDR3 spells CASSPRDRILYGYTF. The CDR3 DNA reads as TGTGCCAGCTCACCTCGGGACAGGATCTTGTATGGCTACACCTTC. The chain couples TRBV18 to TRBJ1-2; 8 nucleotides align to TRBD1. The trim removed 3 bases at V and 5 bases at J, leaving 8 bases unmatched. CDR1 KGHSH and CDR2 LQKENI come from the germline V gene. The CDR3 totals 15 residues.

CDR3 residues: CASSLAGLQANYGYTF. The DNA for the CDR3 is TGTGCCAGCAGCTTGGCCGGCCTACAAGCTAACTATGGCTACACCTTC. The V and J genes are TRBV5-6 and TRBJ1-2; D is unclear. Germline V lookup: CDR1 SGHDT, CDR2 YYEEEE. Between the trimmed V and J ends, which lost 0 bases and 0 bases, there was a span of 12 bases. CDR3 length equals 16 residues.

The V and J genes are TRBV2 and TRBJ2-7, with D possibly called TRBD1 or TRBD2 (5 bases each). The CDR3 has 13 amino acids. The V end was cut by 8 bases, the J end by 3 bases, with 14 bases between. In germline, CDR1 is SNHLY, CDR2 FYNNEI. CDR3: CASGGSLSYEQYF. DNA for the CDR3: TGTGCCAGCGGGGGAAGCCTTAGCTACGAGCAGTACTTC.

This clone was counted only a few times. The chain employs TRBV7-9 and TRBJ1-5, with no clear D. The CDR3 loop spans 14 amino acids. The V gene lost 5 bases and the J gene lost 9 bases, with 17 bases spanning the gap. Per germline, CDR1 SEHNR and CDR2 FQNEAQ (reference sequence). CDR3 loop: CASSPEPRARPQHF. CDR3 in DNA: TGTGCCAGCAGCCCCGAACCTCGGGCGCGGCCCCAGCATTTT.

This clone was counted between two and nine times. At one of its ends the junction is not consistent with the germline gene, which may arise from a read error. V and J are TRBV7-7 and TRBJ2-2, with D perhaps matching TRBD1 (6 bases). The CDR3 consists of 15 residues. Germline V gene lookup returns CDR1 SSHAT and CDR2 FNYEAQ (reference sequence). CDR3 sequence: CASSLSAGATGELFF. CDR3 bases: TGTGCTAGCAGCTTATCGGCAGGGGCTACCGGGGAGCTGTTTTTT.

CDR3 DNA: TGTGCCAGCAGTTCCTGGACAGCTTATAGCAATCAGCCCCAGCATTTT. This encodes CASSSWTAYSNQPQHF. The V gene is TRBV28, the J gene TRBJ1-5; maybe TRBD1 (6 bases). The CDR3 sequence is 16 residues long. The V and J ends lost 4 bases and 0 bases respectively, with 13 bases between them. Germline V CDR1 and CDR2: MDHEN, SYDVKM.

This clone is labeled medium-sized. The gene calls are TRBV5-1 and TRBJ2-7; D may be TRBD2 (6 bases). V was pared by 2 bases and J by 0 bases, with 9 bases between. The CDR3 is 14 amino acids. CDR1 and CDR2 from the germline V gene are SGHRS and YFSETQ. The CDR3 bases are TGCGCCAGCAGCTTAGGCGGGAACTCCTACGAGCAGTACTTC. This gives the protein CASSLGGNSYEQYF.

This chain links TRBV6-6 with TRBJ2-7; D could derive from TRBD1 or TRBD2 (7 bases each). Looked up from germline, CDR1 is MNHNY and CDR2 is SVGAGI (reference sequence). The CDR3 loop spans 14 amino acids. Trimming pared 5 bases from V and 3 bases from J, leaving 14 bases between. CDR3 amino acids: CASSRLAGGYEQYF. CDR3 bases: TGTGCCAGCAGTCGACTAGCAGGGGGCTACGAGCAGTACTTC.

The chain employs TRBV7-2 and TRBJ1-4; 9 nucleotides align to TRBD1. Losses at the gene ends were 5 bases for V and 8 bases for J; bases not matched to a gene: 12. The CDR3 spans 16 residues. CDR1 is SGHTA, CDR2 FQGNSA, per germline. The CDR3 nucleotides read TGTGCCAGCAGCCCCCACCCGCCGGGACAGGGCGAAAAACTGTTTTTT. Amino acid sequence: CASSPHPPGQGEKLFF. Together with reference TRBV7-2 and TRBJ1-4, the CDR3 gives the full variable domain: GAGVSQSPSNKVTEKGKDVELRCDPISGHTALYWYRQSLGQGLEFLIYFQGNSAPDKSGLPSDRFSAERTGGSVSTLTIQRTQQEDSAVYLCASSPHPPGQGEKLFFGSGTQLSVL.

This chain uses TRBV4-1 with TRBJ2-4; no firm D call. The germline V gene encodes CDR1 MGHRA and CDR2 YSYEKL. The CDR3 sequence is 16 residues long. Trimming removed 0 bases at V and 0 bases at J, with 9 bases between. The CDR3 sequence: CASSQDDFIAKNIQYF. The CDR3, as DNA: TGCGCCAGCAGCCAAGATGACTTTATAGCCAAAAACATTCAGTACTTC.